This T cell receptor (beta chain) originates from a study of T-cell reconstitution after alpha-beta-depleted transplantation in children. There are many counts of this clonotype. Unique molecular identifiers featured in how the TCRbeta library was prepared. TCRdb itself ran the PCR reads through MiXCR, one entry per CDR3 protein. The table shows approximately 520,000 distinct CDR3 sequences, with around a third occurring only once. The clonotype was recovered from a human donor who donated a stem cell graft to a child with aplastic anemia. Source: PBMCs from the stem cell graft donor, taken from the stem cell graft.

CDR3 bases: TGCAGCGCCCGCGTGAACACCGGGGAGCTGTTTTTT. Residues: CSARVNTGELFF. The chain recombines TRBV29-1 with TRBJ2-2; D unresolved. V shed 7 bases and J shed 1 base, with 7 bases lying between them. There are 12 residues in the CDR3. Germline V gene data show CDR1 as SQVTM and CDR2 as ANQGSEA.